Listed here is a single TCR beta chain. No antigen is known for it. The sample is drawn from a study of tumor-infiltrating lymphocytes in primary liver carcinoma. About the research overall: About 3.5 to 8 million productive TCRbeta reads were obtained from the samples, with similar numbers across tissue types.

Taking about 20-31 mg of unsorted bulk tissue, the authors co-extracted RNA and DNA. Points from the study as a whole: Compared with blood, tumor repertoires held significantly more in their top 250 clones.

Total RNA amounting to around 540 ng was the source from which TCR beta cDNA was made with a constant-region primer. Sequencing libraries for TCR beta derived from three nested multiplex PCR rounds that used slightly modified ARM-PCR. The opening two PCR rounds, 10 cycles each, paired TRBV1-TRBV30 forward primers with a C-beta reverse primer. MiXCR was run by TCRdb on the multiplex PCR reads, yielding one entry per CDR3 protein. The sample lists around 81,000 distinct CDR3 sequences, 65% to 75% seen once, with about 13% in the top ten. CDR3 size: 13 residues. Germline-derived CDR1 and CDR2 are SQVTM and ANQGSEA. V shed 5 bases and J shed 6 bases, with 14 bases lying between them.

V gene TRBV29-1 combines with J gene TRBJ2-1, with D maybe TRBD2 (5 bases). Source material: liver tumor tissue from sampling region 4. Subset reported: tumor region T4, right-lateral pole. This clonotype was sampled from an older woman with primary liver carcinoma and hepatitis B virus infection. Written as DNA, the CDR3 is TGCAGCGTTCCTAACGGGGAGACCAATGAGCAGTTCTTC. Protein: CSVPNGETNEQFF.